These T cell receptor beta chains were read from a single sample in a study of cytomegalovirus exposure and HLA in healthy donors. The table came from immunoSEQ multiplex PCR; TCRdb's copy has only in-frame clones and leaves some out. The sample comprises 200,000 or so clones, under 90% of which are singletons, and about 0.1% rests with the top ten. Material: PBMCs. The source of these receptors is a boy under 10 years old in good health and CMV-seronegative. The CDR3 runs from the conserved cysteine through the conserved F or W. Fields, in order: V gene, CDR3 length, J gene, clone size, D gene, CDR3 DNA, CDR3 protein. A D gene is named only where the DNA matches it firmly. Expanded clones get a size class; other rows say once, few or many, or leave the size out.

v_call: TRBV7-9; cdr3_length: 12; j_call: TRBJ2-3; clone_size: .; d_call: .; cdr3_nt: TGTGCCAGCAGACTAGGGTCGGATACGCAGTATTTT; cdr3_aa: CASRLGSDTQYF
v_call: TRBV6-5; cdr3_length: 15; j_call: TRBJ1-2; clone_size: .; d_call: TRBD1; cdr3_nt: TGTGCCAGCAGGAGACAGGGGGCGCAAGGCTATGGCTACACCTTC; cdr3_aa: CASRRQGAQGYGYTF
v_call: TRBV30; cdr3_length: 12; j_call: TRBJ1-2; clone_size: .; d_call: .; cdr3_nt: TGTGCCTGGAATACAGGGTTTGGAGGCTACACCTTC; cdr3_aa: CAWNTGFGGYTF
v_call: TRBV5-1; cdr3_length: 13; j_call: TRBJ2-7; clone_size: .; d_call: .; cdr3_nt: TGCGCCAGCAGACTGGAGGTTTTCGGGGAGCAGTACTTC; cdr3_aa: CASRLEVFGEQYF
v_call: TRBV18; cdr3_length: 15; j_call: TRBJ2-3; clone_size: .; d_call: .; cdr3_nt: TGTGCCAGCTCAATTAGTCGGGTCGACACAGATACGCAGTATTTT; cdr3_aa: CASSISRVDTDTQYF
v_call: TRBV5-1; cdr3_length: 13; j_call: TRBJ2-5; clone_size: .; d_call: TRBD1; cdr3_nt: TGCGCCAGCAACAGGGGCTGGGGAGAGACCCAGTACTTC; cdr3_aa: CASNRGWGETQYF
v_call: TRBV5-1; cdr3_length: 13; j_call: TRBJ1-2; clone_size: .; d_call: .; cdr3_nt: TGCGCCAGCAGCTTGGGCAGGGCTGGTGGCTACACCTTC; cdr3_aa: CASSLGRAGGYTF
v_call: TRBV4-3; cdr3_length: 17; j_call: TRBJ2-3; clone_size: .; d_call: TRBD2; cdr3_nt: TGCGCCAGCAGCCAACGGAATCGGGGGGGGGCATCAGATACGCAGTATTTT; cdr3_aa: CASSQRNRGGASDTQYF
v_call: TRBV2; cdr3_length: 13; j_call: TRBJ1-2; clone_size: .; d_call: .; cdr3_nt: TGTGCCAGCAGTGAAACTGAAACTGGTGGCTACACCTTC; cdr3_aa: CASSETETGGYTF
v_call: TRBV4-2; cdr3_length: 19; j_call: TRBJ1-2; clone_size: .; d_call: TRBD1; cdr3_nt: TGTGCCAGCAGCCAAGATCTCAGGGGGACACAGCCACTTAACTATGGCTACACCTTC; cdr3_aa: CASSQDLRGTQPLNYGYTF
v_call: TRBV7-9; cdr3_length: 13; j_call: TRBJ2-5; clone_size: few; d_call: .; cdr3_nt: TGTGCCAGCAGTATAGGGGAACAAGAGACCCAGTACTTC; cdr3_aa: CASSIGEQETQYF
v_call: TRBV5-4; cdr3_length: 14; j_call: TRBJ2-7; clone_size: .; d_call: TRBD2; cdr3_nt: TGTGCCAGCAGCCTGGGGACTAGATCCTACGAGCAGTACTTC; cdr3_aa: CASSLGTRSYEQYF
v_call: TRBV7-2; cdr3_length: 15; j_call: TRBJ2-7; clone_size: .; d_call: TRBD2; cdr3_nt: TGTGCCAGCAGCTTAGTACTAGCGAGTTCCCACGAGCAGTACTTC; cdr3_aa: CASSLVLASSHEQYF
v_call: TRBV20-1; cdr3_length: 11; j_call: TRBJ1-1; clone_size: once; d_call: .; cdr3_nt: TGCAGTGCTAGAACGCCCTATGAAGCTTTCTTT; cdr3_aa: CSARTPYEAFF
v_call: TRBV2; cdr3_length: 15; j_call: TRBJ2-5; clone_size: .; d_call: .; cdr3_nt: TGTGCCAGCACCCTAACGGTCTTTCGTCGAGAGACCCAGTACTTC; cdr3_aa: CASTLTVFRRETQYF
v_call: TRBV4-3; cdr3_length: 15; j_call: TRBJ1-2; clone_size: .; d_call: .; cdr3_nt: TGCGCCAGCAGCCAAGATCGGGAGCAGACCTTTGGCTACACCTTC; cdr3_aa: CASSQDREQTFGYTF
v_call: TRBV5-4; cdr3_length: 14; j_call: TRBJ2-5; clone_size: once; d_call: .; cdr3_nt: TGTGCCAGCAGCTTGGCGCTCGGGGAAGAGACCCAGTACTTC; cdr3_aa: CASSLALGEETQYF
v_call: TRBV10-3; cdr3_length: 13; j_call: TRBJ1-1; clone_size: .; d_call: .; cdr3_nt: TGTGCCATCAAACCGGGACAAGGCACTGAAGCTTTCTTT; cdr3_aa: CAIKPGQGTEAFF
v_call: TRBV2; cdr3_length: 13; j_call: TRBJ2-3; clone_size: .; d_call: .; cdr3_nt: TGTGCCAGCAGGAGGGCCATCACAGATACGCAGTATTTT; cdr3_aa: CASRRAITDTQYF
v_call: TRBV7-2; cdr3_length: 16; j_call: TRBJ2-1; clone_size: .; d_call: .; cdr3_nt: TGTGCCAGCAGCTTAGGACCAGGACACTCCTACAATGAGCAGTTCTTC; cdr3_aa: CASSLGPGHSYNEQFF
v_call: TRBV7-2; cdr3_length: 16; j_call: TRBJ2-3; clone_size: .; d_call: TRBD2; cdr3_nt: TGTGCCAGCAGCTTAACGCGGGGGGGAGTCACAGATACGCAGTATTTT; cdr3_aa: CASSLTRGGVTDTQYF
v_call: TRBV13; cdr3_length: 15; j_call: TRBJ1-5; clone_size: .; d_call: .; cdr3_nt: TGTGCCAGCAGCCCTCCGAATGAGAGCAATCAGCCCCAGCATTTT; cdr3_aa: CASSPPNESNQPQHF
v_call: TRBV27; cdr3_length: 12; j_call: TRBJ1-1; clone_size: once; d_call: .; cdr3_nt: TGTGCCAGCAGACGCGGGAACACTGAAGCTTTCTTT; cdr3_aa: CASRRGNTEAFF
v_call: TRBV9; cdr3_length: 15; j_call: TRBJ2-3; clone_size: .; d_call: TRBD2; cdr3_nt: TGTGCCAGCAGCGTTCGAGCGGGGGGCACAGATACGCAGTATTTT; cdr3_aa: CASSVRAGGTDTQYF
v_call: TRBV5-6; cdr3_length: 15; j_call: TRBJ1-1; clone_size: few; d_call: .; cdr3_nt: TGTGCCAGCAGCATACTAAAGGGAGGTGGCACTGAAGCTTTCTTT; cdr3_aa: CASSILKGGGTEAFF
v_call: TRBV29-1; cdr3_length: 13; j_call: TRBJ2-4; clone_size: .; d_call: TRBD1; cdr3_nt: TGCAGCGTTGAAGGGGACAGCAAAAACATTCAGTACTTC; cdr3_aa: CSVEGDSKNIQYF
v_call: TRBV5-4; cdr3_length: 14; j_call: TRBJ2-5; clone_size: few; d_call: .; cdr3_nt: TGTGCCAGCAGCTTTCGGGGGTACCAAGAGACCCAGTACTTC; cdr3_aa: CASSFRGYQETQYF
v_call: TRBV18; cdr3_length: 15; j_call: TRBJ2-3; clone_size: .; d_call: TRBD2; cdr3_nt: TGTGCCAGCTCACCTAAAGGAGCGGGGGAGGATACGCAGTATTTT; cdr3_aa: CASSPKGAGEDTQYF
v_call: TRBV7-2; cdr3_length: 15; j_call: TRBJ2-7; clone_size: once; d_call: .; cdr3_nt: TGTGCCAGCAGCTTCCAAGCGAGGGCGTCCTACGAGCAGTACTTC; cdr3_aa: CASSFQARASYEQYF
v_call: TRBV5-1; cdr3_length: 15; j_call: TRBJ2-1; clone_size: few; d_call: .; cdr3_nt: TGCGCCAGCAGCTTGGCCACGGCGGGGTACAATGAGCAGTTCTTC; cdr3_aa: CASSLATAGYNEQFF
v_call: TRBV9; cdr3_length: 14; j_call: TRBJ2-7; clone_size: .; d_call: TRBD2; cdr3_nt: TGTGCCAGCAGCGTCGGCGGGGGGTACTACGAGCAGTACTTC; cdr3_aa: CASSVGGGYYEQYF
v_call: TRBV7-9; cdr3_length: 19; j_call: TRBJ2-6; clone_size: .; d_call: TRBD1; cdr3_nt: TGTGCCAGCAGCCCTCGGACAGGGGGCCTATTGGCAGGGGCCAACGTCCTGACTTTC; cdr3_aa: CASSPRTGGLLAGANVLTF
v_call: TRBV11-2; cdr3_length: 15; j_call: TRBJ1-4; clone_size: .; d_call: .; cdr3_nt: TGTGCCAGCAGTAGGGTGTCGGCAGGGGACGAAAAACTGTTTTTT; cdr3_aa: CASSRVSAGDEKLFF
v_call: TRBV5-6; cdr3_length: 16; j_call: TRBJ1-3; clone_size: .; d_call: TRBD1; cdr3_nt: TGTGCCAGCAGCCGAACAGGGGAAGGCTCTGGAAACACCATATATTTT; cdr3_aa: CASSRTGEGSGNTIYF
v_call: TRBV29-1; cdr3_length: 13; j_call: TRBJ1-1; clone_size: once; d_call: TRBD1; cdr3_nt: TGCAGCGTGAGGGGGCGAATGAACACTGAAGCTTTCTTT; cdr3_aa: CSVRGRMNTEAFF
v_call: TRBV19; cdr3_length: 19; j_call: TRBJ2-4; clone_size: .; d_call: TRBD1; cdr3_nt: TGTGCCAGTAGTTCACGTCCCGGGACAGGGTACCTAGCCAAAAACATTCAGTACTTC; cdr3_aa: CASSSRPGTGYLAKNIQYF
v_call: TRBV19; cdr3_length: 12; j_call: TRBJ1-2; clone_size: .; d_call: TRBD1; cdr3_nt: TGTGCCAGTAGTACAAACAGGGGCGGCTACACCTTC; cdr3_aa: CASSTNRGGYTF
v_call: TRBV6-1; cdr3_length: 15; j_call: TRBJ2-2; clone_size: few; d_call: TRBD2; cdr3_nt: TGTGCCAGCAGTGAACTAGCGGGGAAGACCGGGGAGCTGTTTTTT; cdr3_aa: CASSELAGKTGELFF
v_call: TRBV5-8; cdr3_length: 16; j_call: TRBJ2-1; clone_size: .; d_call: TRBD2; cdr3_nt: TGTGCCACCGTAGCGGGGGGGCAAGTGGCGTACAATGAGCAGTTCTTC; cdr3_aa: CATVAGGQVAYNEQFF
v_call: TRBV9; cdr3_length: 15; j_call: TRBJ2-7; clone_size: .; d_call: .; cdr3_nt: TGTGCCAGCAGCGTAGGGGGAGGGGGTAGACACGAGCAGTACTTC; cdr3_aa: CASSVGGGGRHEQYF
v_call: TRBV7-2; cdr3_length: 15; j_call: TRBJ1-2; clone_size: .; d_call: .; cdr3_nt: TGTGCCAGCAGCTCCGGGAACCCGGGTCAAGAGGACTACACCTTC; cdr3_aa: CASSSGNPGQEDYTF
v_call: TRBV27; cdr3_length: 13; j_call: TRBJ2-7; clone_size: .; d_call: .; cdr3_nt: TGTGCCAGCAGTCCCACTCAGGGCTACGAGCAGTACTTC; cdr3_aa: CASSPTQGYEQYF
v_call: TRBV10-3; cdr3_length: 16; j_call: TRBJ2-7; clone_size: .; d_call: .; cdr3_nt: TGTGCCATCAGTGGACGGCAGGGGCTTTTCCCCTACGAGCAGTACTTC; cdr3_aa: CAISGRQGLFPYEQYF
v_call: TRBV7-9; cdr3_length: 12; j_call: TRBJ2-1; clone_size: .; d_call: .; cdr3_nt: TGTGCCAGCAGCTTAGGGGGCGGTCGGCAGTTCTTC; cdr3_aa: CASSLGGGRQFF
v_call: TRBV6-5; cdr3_length: 14; j_call: TRBJ1-1; clone_size: few; d_call: .; cdr3_nt: TGTGCCAGCAGGGCTACCCACAGGAACACTGAAGCTTTCTTT; cdr3_aa: CASRATHRNTEAFF
v_call: TRBV4-3; cdr3_length: 13; j_call: TRBJ1-2; clone_size: few; d_call: .; cdr3_nt: TGCGCCAGCAGCCAAGATTCGGGGGATGGCTACACCTTC; cdr3_aa: CASSQDSGDGYTF
v_call: TRBV4-3; cdr3_length: 14; j_call: TRBJ2-7; clone_size: .; d_call: TRBD1; cdr3_nt: TGCGCCAGCAGCCAAGAGACAGGGTCGGGCGAGCAGTACTTC; cdr3_aa: CASSQETGSGEQYF
v_call: TRBV6-1; cdr3_length: 15; j_call: TRBJ2-7; clone_size: .; d_call: .; cdr3_nt: TGTGCCAGCAGTGGCCAGCGGGCAGGAGACTACGAGCAGTACTTC; cdr3_aa: CASSGQRAGDYEQYF
v_call: TRBV13; cdr3_length: 14; j_call: TRBJ1-2; clone_size: .; d_call: .; cdr3_nt: TGTGCCAGCACCGTCAGGGGATTAAACTATGGCTACACCTTC; cdr3_aa: CASTVRGLNYGYTF
v_call: TRBV5-5; cdr3_length: 13; j_call: TRBJ1-5; clone_size: few; d_call: .; cdr3_nt: TGTGCCAGCAGCTTGCGGGGCAATCAGCCCCAGCATTTT; cdr3_aa: CASSLRGNQPQHF
v_call: TRBV11-3; cdr3_length: 13; j_call: TRBJ1-1; clone_size: .; d_call: .; cdr3_nt: TGTGCCAGCAGTGTGACTCAAAACACTGAAGCTTTCTTT; cdr3_aa: CASSVTQNTEAFF
v_call: TRBV15; cdr3_length: 13; j_call: TRBJ1-2; clone_size: .; d_call: .; cdr3_nt: TGTGCCACCAGCAGAGAGGTACAGCTCAGCTACACCTTC; cdr3_aa: CATSREVQLSYTF